This T cell receptor (beta chain) was obtained from a study of siplizumab effects on memory and regulatory T cells. The length of the CDR3 is 12 residues. V lost 3 bases, J lost 7 bases, and 9 bases lay in between. Germline CDR1 and CDR2: SEHNR and FQNEAQ (reference sequence). Produced via immunoSEQ multiplex PCR; TCRdb's table is partial and in-frame only. The sample lists tens of thousands of clones; about 93% were seen once. The source of this sequence is a human donor in good health. V and J are TRBV7-9 and TRBJ1-1; D remains ambiguous. Sequencing was carried out using CD8+ T cells sorted from blood. CDR3 protein: CASSFIRDEAFF. CDR3 nucleotides: TGTGCCAGCAGCTTTATTCGGGATGAAGCTTTCTTT.